These 20 T cell receptor beta chains were sequenced from one sample in a study of Ad26.COV2.S vaccination and SARS-CoV-2 variants. Measured with immunoSEQ multiplex PCR; TCRdb has only the in-frame clones, and not every one. The sample yields roughly 320,000 clones, around 83% seen once. The treatment here: about 20 received Ad26.COV2.S at low or high dose, single or two shots; 5 received placebo; per-sample allocation not given. On day 63 after the first injection, vaccine and placebo recipients gave samples. Specimen: peripheral blood, collected in a trial of Ad26.COV2.S vaccine versus placebo. Receptors originate from a person aged 18-60 years who received the Ad26.COV2.S COVID-19 vaccine or a placebo.

The CDR3 sequence: CASSRPLGVEETQYF. CDR3 bases: TGTGCCAGCAGTCGCCCCTTAGGGGTTGAAGAGACCCAGTACTTC. The V gene is TRBV2, the J gene TRBJ2-5; D possibly corresponds to TRBD1 (5 bases). The germline V and J ends were trimmed by 5 bases and 3 bases, with 16 bases remaining between them. The CDR3 sequence is 15 residues long. Germline V gene data show CDR1 as SNHLY and CDR2 as FYNNEI.

Written as DNA, the CDR3 is TGTGCCAGCAGCCCGCCCCGGGCTGGGACCGGGGAGCTGTTTTTT. Protein sequence: CASSPPRAGTGELFF. V and J are TRBV7-9 and TRBJ2-2; D unresolved. V was trimmed by 5 bases and J by 5 bases, leaving 15 bases between them. This CDR3 spans 15 amino acids. Germline lookup yields CDR1 SEHNR and CDR2 FQNEAQ (reference sequence). The variable domain in full, completed from reference TRBV7-9 and TRBJ2-2, reads DTGVSQNPRHKITKRGQNVTFRCDPISEHNRLYWYRQTLGQGPEFLTYFQNEAQLEKSRLLSDRFSAERPKGSFSTLEIQRTEQGDSAMYLCASSPPRAGTGELFFGEGSRLTVL.

The J gene is TRBJ1-1, the V gene TRBV4-1; D is unclear. The CDR3 sequence is 14 residues long. CDR1 is MGHRA, CDR2 YSYEKL, per germline. V lost 5 bases, J lost 3 bases, and 13 bases lay in between. DNA of the CDR3: TGCGCCAGCAGCGGAGGTGTTTGGGACACTGAAGCTTTCTTT. This translates into CASSGGVWDTEAFF.

The gene calls are TRBV7-4 and TRBJ2-3; a weak D match, TRBD1 (5 bases). From germline, CDR1 is SGHVT and CDR2 SQSDAQ. The CDR3 runs to 14 residues. The V end lost 9 bases, the J end lost 6 bases, and 19 bases lay between the germline ends. The CDR3 nucleotides read TGTGCCAGGACGACAGCCATCCTGGGGGATACGCAGTATTTT. Its protein product is CARTTAILGDTQYF. Full variable domain (remainder filled in from reference TRBV7-4 and TRBJ2-3): GAGVSQSPRYKVAKRGRDVALRCDSISGHVTLYWYRQTLGQGSEVLTYSQSDAQRDKSGRPSGRFSAERPERSVSTLKIQRTEQGDSAVYLCARTTAILGDTQYFGPGTRLTVL.

This clone occurred once. This chain joins TRBV11-2 and TRBJ2-6, with 8 bases fitting TRBD1. The germline CDR1 and CDR2 sequences are SGHAT and FQNNGV. V dropped 1 base and J dropped 0; count of bases not matched to a gene: 5. The CDR3 has 18 residues. Here the CDR3 reads CASSLVGQVSSGANVLTF. The CDR3 nucleotides read TGTGCCAGCAGCTTAGTGGGACAGGTTAGCTCTGGGGCCAACGTCCTGACTTTC.

This sequence joins TRBV6-5 and TRBJ1-5; maybe TRBD1 (5 bases). V was pared by 7 bases and J by 0 bases, with 13 bases between. CDR1 MNHEY and CDR2 SVGAGI come from the germline V gene. This CDR3 spans 15 amino acids. The CDR3 coding sequence is TGTGCCAGCACGGGGCAGCCAAATAGCAATCAGCCCCAGCATTTT. Translation: CASTGQPNSNQPQHF.

This clone has just a few counts. V gene TRBV4-1 combines with J gene TRBJ1-1; 7 bases map to TRBD1. The trim removed 0 bases at V and 8 bases at J, leaving 12 bases unmatched. Germline CDR1 reads MGHRA; CDR2 reads YSYEKL. The CDR3 consists of 16 residues. The CDR3: CASSQDRSDSGGEAFF. The CDR3 DNA reads as TGCGCCAGCAGCCAAGATAGATCGGACTCAGGGGGAGAAGCTTTCTTT.

The genes are TRBV7-9 and TRBJ2-4; D gene uncertain. Trimming took off 5 bases at V and 8 bases at J, with 7 bases between the two ends. The CDR3 covers 11 residues. Germline V lookup: CDR1 SEHNR, CDR2 FQNEAQ (reference sequence). The CDR3 coding sequence is TGTGCCAGCAGCCCAAGGGACATTCAGTACTTC. Encoded protein: CASSPRDIQYF. The full variable domain, its missing parts supplied by reference TRBV7-9 and TRBJ2-4, is DTGVSQNPRHKITKRGQNVTFRCDPISEHNRLYWYRQTLGQGPEFLTYFQNEAQLEKSRLLSDRFSAERPKGSFSTLEIQRTEQGDSAMYLCASSPRDIQYFGAGTRLSVL.

The chain recombines TRBV7-8 with TRBJ1-5; possibly TRBD1 for D (6 bases). Trimming took 5 bases from V and 1 from J, leaving 15 bases between them. Germline CDR1 SGHVS, CDR2 FQNEAQ. This CDR3 contains 16 residues. The CDR3 DNA reads as TGTGCCAGCAGCCCCGGGGGCGGGAAAAGCAATCAGCCCCAGCATTTT. Amino acid sequence: CASSPGGGKSNQPQHF.

The genes are TRBV19 and TRBJ2-1, with TRBD1 matching over 7 bases. Per germline, CDR1 LNHDA and CDR2 SQIVND (reference sequence). The CDR3 runs 11 residues. V shed 7 bases, J shed 12 bases, and the junction held 6 bases outside the gene matches. CDR3 coding DNA: TGTGCCAGTACCGCAGGGGGTGGGCAGTTCTTC. This codes for CASTAGGGQFF. Full variable domain (rest looked up from reference TRBV19 and TRBJ2-1): DGGITQSPKYLFRKEGQNVTLSCEQNLNHDAMYWYRQDPGQGLRLIYYSQIVNDFQKGDIAEGYSVSREKKESFPLTVTSAQKNPTAFYLCASTAGGGQFFGPGTRLTVL.

CDR3 sequence (DNA): TGCGCCAGCAGCCCCGGACTAGCGGGGGGAATCCCAGATACGCAGTATTTT. Translation: CASSPGLAGGIPDTQYF. The gene calls are TRBV5-1 and TRBJ2-3; TRBD2 matches at 14 bases. CDR3 length: 17 amino acids. The junction had 8 bases not matched to a gene; V was cut back by 4 bases and J by 4 bases. The germline V gene has CDR1 SGHRS and CDR2 YFSETQ.

CDR3 in amino acids: CASSLTGNNSPLHF. The CDR3 DNA follows: TGTGCCAGCAGCTTAACAGGGAATAATTCACCCCTCCACTTT. This rearrangement joins TRBV7-3 to TRBJ1-6, with D unresolved. Germline V gives CDR1 SGHTA, CDR2 FQGTGA. The ends were cut back, 0 bases at V and 5 bases at J, with 5 bases in the middle. The CDR3 contains 14 residues.

The chain couples TRBV19 to TRBJ1-3; D call uncertain. CDR1 and CDR2 (germline): LNHDA, SQIVND (reference sequence). This CDR3 spans 15 amino acids. V lost 5 bases to trimming and J lost 0 bases, with 11 bases between them. In DNA, the CDR3 is TGTGCCAGTAGTTCTGGATCCTACTCTGGAAACACCATATATTTT. Translated, it gives CASSSGSYSGNTIYF.

CDR3 sequence: CAWSPGSPWRSPLHF. DNA for the CDR3: TGTGCCTGGAGTCCCGGCTCCCCCTGGAGATCACCCCTCCACTTT. V and J are TRBV30 and TRBJ1-6; D is undetermined. The CDR3 extends over 15 amino acids. The germline V gene encodes CDR1 GTSNPN and CDR2 SVGIG (reference sequence). V lost 2 bases, J lost 10 bases, and 18 bases lay in between.

This rearrangement joins TRBV30 to TRBJ1-5; D gene unclear. The V end was cut by 1 base, the J end by 4 bases, with 8 bases between. The CDR3 loop spans 13 amino acids. Germline values: CDR1 GTSNPN, CDR2 SVGIG (reference sequence). The CDR3 DNA sequence: TGTGCCTGGAGTGGCTTAGGAAATCAGCCCCAGCATTTT. Its translation is CAWSGLGNQPQHF.

The V and J genes are TRBV6-5 and TRBJ2-2, with a possible D match to TRBD1 (5 bases). The CDR3 length is 12 residues. From germline, CDR1 is MNHEY and CDR2 SVGAGI. Trimming took off 9 bases at V and 6 bases at J, with 11 bases between the two ends. CDR3 region: CASTGSSGELFF. CDR3 nucleotide sequence: TGTGCCAGTACAGGTTCCTCCGGGGAGCTGTTTTTT.

The J gene is TRBJ2-4, the V gene TRBV19; TRBD1 agrees at 10 bases. The CDR3 spans 18 residues. Per the germline V gene, CDR1 is LNHDA and CDR2 is SQIVND (reference sequence). J gave up 1 base and V 3 bases, and 9 bases lay outside the gene matches. This chain's CDR3 is CASSILGQGGNAKNIQYF. Written as DNA, the CDR3 is TGTGCCAGTAGTATCCTCGGACAGGGGGGTAACGCCAAAAACATTCAGTACTTC.

CDR3 in DNA: TGTGCCAGCAGCTTCAACACCGGGGAGCTGTTTTTT. It is translated as CASSFNTGELFF. The chain recombines TRBV7-8 with TRBJ2-2; D remains ambiguous. Trimming shortened V by 3 bases and J by 2 bases, and 1 base separated the two germline ends. Germline V gene sequence: CDR1 SGHVS, CDR2 FQNEAQ. CDR3 length equals 12 residues.

Worth noting for this clone: At the DNA level, this CDR3 is encoded by other sequences in the same sample as well. The chain couples TRBV5-1 to TRBJ1-6, with D perhaps TRBD1 (5 bases). V was trimmed by 0 bases and J by 6 bases, leaving 7 bases between them. Germline loops: CDR1 SGHRS, CDR2 YFSETQ. CDR3 length equals 14 residues. The chain's CDR3 is CASSLAQGNSPLHF. The CDR3, as DNA: TGCGCCAGCAGCTTGGCTCAGGGTAATTCACCCCTCCACTTT.

This sequence joins TRBV4-1 and TRBJ1-3, with D perhaps matching TRBD1 (5 bases). The V gene's germline CDR1 is MGHRA and CDR2 YSYEKL. CDR3 length equals 15 residues. Trimming took off 2 bases at V and 4 bases at J, with 12 bases between the two ends. In DNA form, the CDR3 reads TGCGCCAGCAGCCAACCTGGACGGACAGGAAACACCATATATTTT. This codes for CASSQPGRTGNTIYF.